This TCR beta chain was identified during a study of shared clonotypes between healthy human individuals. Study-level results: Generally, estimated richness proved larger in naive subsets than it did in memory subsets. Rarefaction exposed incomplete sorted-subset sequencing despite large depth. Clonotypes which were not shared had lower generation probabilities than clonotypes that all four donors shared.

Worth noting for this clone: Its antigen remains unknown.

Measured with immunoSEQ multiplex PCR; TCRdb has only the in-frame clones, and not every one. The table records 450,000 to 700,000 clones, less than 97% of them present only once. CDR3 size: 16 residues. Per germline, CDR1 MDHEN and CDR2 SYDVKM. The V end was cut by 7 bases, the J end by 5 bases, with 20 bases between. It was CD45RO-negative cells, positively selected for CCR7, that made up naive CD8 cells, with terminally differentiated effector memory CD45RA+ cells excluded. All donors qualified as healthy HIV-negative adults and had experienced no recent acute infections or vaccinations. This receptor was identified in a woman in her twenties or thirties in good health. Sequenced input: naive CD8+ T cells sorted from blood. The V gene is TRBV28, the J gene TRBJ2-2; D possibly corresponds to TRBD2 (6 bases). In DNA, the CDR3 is TGTGCCAGCACAAGATTCCCAGGGACTGGGACCGGGGAGCTGTTTTTT. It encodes CASTRFPGTGTGELFF.